The 2 T cell receptor beta chains reported below all come from one sample, sequenced in a study of T and B cells in COVID-19 patients. Multiplex PCR with BIOMED2 TRB-A/B primer pools amplified TRB rearrangements. Via MiXCR, TCRdb re-called the multiplex PCR reads, giving one row per CDR3 protein. The sample includes 24,000 or so distinct CDR3 sequences, around a third of them seen just once. Blood genomic DNA input for TRB amplification was roughly 250-500 ng. Sequencing input: blood. The receptors here all came from a human donor who had recovered from COVID-19.

V is TRBV6-5 and J is TRBJ2-1; TRBD2 agrees at 12 bases. This CDR3 contains 13 residues. J gave up 6 bases and V 6 bases, and 0 bases lay outside the gene matches. CDR1 is MNHEY and CDR2 is SVGAGI in the germline V gene. The CDR3 loop is CASRLAGGNEQFF. The CDR3 bases are TGTGCCAGCAGACTAGCGGGAGGCAATGAGCAGTTCTTC.

This clonotype rates as medium-sized. V and J are TRBV6-5 and TRBJ2-7; the D gene is possibly TRBD1 (6 bases). V gave up 3 bases and J gave up 3 bases, with 15 bases separating them. This CDR3 spans 15 amino acids. The germline V gene has CDR1 MNHEY and CDR2 SVGAGI. The chain's CDR3 is CASSYESIRGYEQYF. DNA for the CDR3: TGTGCCAGCAGTTATGAGTCTATCAGGGGCTACGAGCAGTACTTC.